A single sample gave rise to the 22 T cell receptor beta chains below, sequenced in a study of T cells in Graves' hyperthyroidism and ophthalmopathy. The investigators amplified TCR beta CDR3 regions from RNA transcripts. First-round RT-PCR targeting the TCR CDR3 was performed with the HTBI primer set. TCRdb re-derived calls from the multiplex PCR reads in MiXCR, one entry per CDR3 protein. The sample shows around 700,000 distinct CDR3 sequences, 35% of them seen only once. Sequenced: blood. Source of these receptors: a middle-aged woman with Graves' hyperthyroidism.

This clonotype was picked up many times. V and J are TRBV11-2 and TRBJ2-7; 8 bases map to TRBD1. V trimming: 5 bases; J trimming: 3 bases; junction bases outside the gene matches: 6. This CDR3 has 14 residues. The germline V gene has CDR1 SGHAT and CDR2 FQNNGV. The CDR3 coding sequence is TGTGCCAGCAGCATTGGGACAGGCAACTACGAGCAGTACTTC. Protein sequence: CASSIGTGNYEQYF.

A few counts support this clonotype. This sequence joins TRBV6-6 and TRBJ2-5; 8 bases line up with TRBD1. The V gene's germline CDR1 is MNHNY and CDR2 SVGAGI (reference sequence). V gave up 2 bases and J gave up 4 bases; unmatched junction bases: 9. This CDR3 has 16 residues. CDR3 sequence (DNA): TGTGCCAGCAGTTACAACATAGGACAGGGAGGAGAGACCCAGTACTTC. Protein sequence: CASSYNIGQGGETQYF.

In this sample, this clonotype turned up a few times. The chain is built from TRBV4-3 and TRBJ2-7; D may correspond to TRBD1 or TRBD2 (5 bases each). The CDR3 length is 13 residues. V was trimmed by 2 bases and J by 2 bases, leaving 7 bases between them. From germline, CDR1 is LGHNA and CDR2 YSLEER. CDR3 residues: CASSQPGPYEQYF. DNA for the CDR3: TGCGCCAGCAGCCAACCGGGACCCTACGAGCAGTACTTC.

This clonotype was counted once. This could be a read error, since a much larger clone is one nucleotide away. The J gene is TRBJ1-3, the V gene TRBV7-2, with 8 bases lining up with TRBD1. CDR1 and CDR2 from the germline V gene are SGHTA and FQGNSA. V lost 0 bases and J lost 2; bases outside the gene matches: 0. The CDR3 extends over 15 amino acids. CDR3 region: CASSLATGAGNTIYF. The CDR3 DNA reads TGTGCCAGCAGCTTAGCGACAGGGGCTGGAAACACCATATATTTT.

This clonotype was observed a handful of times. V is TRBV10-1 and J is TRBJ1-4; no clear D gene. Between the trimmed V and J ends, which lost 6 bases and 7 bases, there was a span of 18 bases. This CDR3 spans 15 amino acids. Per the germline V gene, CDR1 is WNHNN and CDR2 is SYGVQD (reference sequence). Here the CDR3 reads CASSSGTPESEKLFF. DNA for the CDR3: TGCGCCAGCAGCTCCGGAACCCCGGAAAGTGAAAAACTGTTTTTT.

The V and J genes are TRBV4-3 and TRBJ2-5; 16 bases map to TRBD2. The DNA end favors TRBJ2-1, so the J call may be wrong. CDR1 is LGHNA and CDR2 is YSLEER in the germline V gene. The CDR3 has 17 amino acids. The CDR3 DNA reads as TGCGCCAGCAGCCAAGATAGGCAGGGACTAGCGGGAGGGAGGCAGTTCTTC. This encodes CASSQDRQGLAGGRQFF.

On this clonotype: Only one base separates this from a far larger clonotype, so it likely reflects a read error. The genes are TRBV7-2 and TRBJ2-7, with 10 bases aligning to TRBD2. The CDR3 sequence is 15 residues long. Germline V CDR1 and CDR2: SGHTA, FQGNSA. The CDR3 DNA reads TGTGCCAGCAGCTTAGGGACTAGCGGTTCCTACGAGCAGTGCTTC. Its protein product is CASSLGTSGSYEQCF.

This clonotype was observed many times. CDR3 coding DNA: TGTGCCAGTAGTTCACTCGACCGGGAGGGTCAGCCCCAGCATTTT. This encodes CASSSLDREGQPQHF. V is TRBV19 and J is TRBJ1-5; D remains unclear. This CDR3 has 15 residues. Trimming pared 5 bases from V and 6 bases from J, leaving 17 bases between. The germline V gene has CDR1 LNHDA and CDR2 SQIVND (reference sequence).

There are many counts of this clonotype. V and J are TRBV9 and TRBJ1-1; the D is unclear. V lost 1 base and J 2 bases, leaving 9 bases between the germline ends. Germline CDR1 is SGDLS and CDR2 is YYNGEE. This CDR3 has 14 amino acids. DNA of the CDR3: TGTGCCAGCAGCGTAACGTTCAAAAACACTGAAGCTTTCTTT. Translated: CASSVTFKNTEAFF.

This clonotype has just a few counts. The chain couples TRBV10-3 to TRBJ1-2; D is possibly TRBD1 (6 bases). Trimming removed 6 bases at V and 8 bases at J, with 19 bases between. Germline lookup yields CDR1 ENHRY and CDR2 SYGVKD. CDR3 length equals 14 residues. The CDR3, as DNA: TGTGCCATCAGACCCGACAGGCTATTAGAGGGCTACACCTTC. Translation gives CAIRPDRLLEGYTF.

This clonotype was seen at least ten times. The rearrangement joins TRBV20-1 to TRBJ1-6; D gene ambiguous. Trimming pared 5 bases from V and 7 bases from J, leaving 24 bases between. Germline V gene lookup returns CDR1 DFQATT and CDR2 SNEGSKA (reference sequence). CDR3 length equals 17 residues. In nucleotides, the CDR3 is TGCAGTGCTGCACTGGTGGTACGAAACCCCGGGAATTCACCCCTCCACTTT. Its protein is CSAALVVRNPGNSPLHF.

For the CDR3, the DNA is TGTGCCAGCAGTGAGCCCAACAGGGGACTAACCTACGAGCAGTACTTC. Its translation is CASSEPNRGLTYEQYF. The chain couples TRBV6-1 to TRBJ2-7, with D possibly called TRBD1 or TRBD2 (7 bases each). Trimming took 3 bases from V and 2 from J, leaving 17 bases between them. CDR1 and CDR2 (germline): MNHNS, SASEGT. The CDR3 spans 16 residues.

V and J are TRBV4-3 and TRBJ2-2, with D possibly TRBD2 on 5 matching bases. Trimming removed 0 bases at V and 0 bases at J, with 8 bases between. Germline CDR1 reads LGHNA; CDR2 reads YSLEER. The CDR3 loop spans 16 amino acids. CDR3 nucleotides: TGCGCCAGCAGCCAAGACTGGCGGGCGAACACCGGGGAGCTGTTTTTT. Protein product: CASSQDWRANTGELFF.

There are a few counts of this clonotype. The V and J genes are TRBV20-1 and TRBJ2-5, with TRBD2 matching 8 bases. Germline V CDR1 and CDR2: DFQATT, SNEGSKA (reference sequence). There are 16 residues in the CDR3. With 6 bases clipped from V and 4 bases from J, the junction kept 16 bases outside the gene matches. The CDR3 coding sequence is TGCAGTGCCCGACCTCAGGACGGGAGGGCCTTAGAGACCCAGTACTTC. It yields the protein CSARPQDGRALETQYF.

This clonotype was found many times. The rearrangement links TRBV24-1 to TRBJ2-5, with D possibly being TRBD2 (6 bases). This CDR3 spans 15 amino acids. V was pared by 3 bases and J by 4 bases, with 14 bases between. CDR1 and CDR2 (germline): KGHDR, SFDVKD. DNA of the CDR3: TGTGCCACCAGTGATCCCTCGGGAGCCGGAGAGACCCAGTACTTC. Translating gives CATSDPSGAGETQYF.

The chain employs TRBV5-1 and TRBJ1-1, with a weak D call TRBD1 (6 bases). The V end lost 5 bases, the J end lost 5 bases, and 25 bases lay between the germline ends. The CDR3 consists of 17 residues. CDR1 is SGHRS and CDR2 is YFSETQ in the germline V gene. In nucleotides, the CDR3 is TGCGCCAGCAGGGAAGACAGCCTCTCCTATACAGGGACTGAAGCTTTCTTT. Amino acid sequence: CASREDSLSYTGTEAFF.

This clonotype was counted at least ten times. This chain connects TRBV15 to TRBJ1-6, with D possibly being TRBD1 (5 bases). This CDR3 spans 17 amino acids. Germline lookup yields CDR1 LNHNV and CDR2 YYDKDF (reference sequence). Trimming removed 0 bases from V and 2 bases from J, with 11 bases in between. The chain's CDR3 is CATSRDRGSAYNSPLHF. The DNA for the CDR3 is TGTGCCACCAGCAGAGATAGGGGTAGCGCCTATAATTCACCCCTCCACTTT. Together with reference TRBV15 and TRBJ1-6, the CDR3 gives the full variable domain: DAMVIQNPRYQVTQFGKPVTLSCSQTLNHNVMYWYQQKSSQAPKLLFHYYDKDFNNEADTPDNFQSRRPNTSFCFLDIRSPGLGDTAMYLCATSRDRGSAYNSPLHFGNGTRLTVT.

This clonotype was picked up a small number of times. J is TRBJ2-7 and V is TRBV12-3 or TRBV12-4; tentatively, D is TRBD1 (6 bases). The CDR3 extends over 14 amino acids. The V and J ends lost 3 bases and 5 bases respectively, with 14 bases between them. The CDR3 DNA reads TGTGCCAGCAGTTTCTCACAGGGTCTCGACGAGCAGTACTTC. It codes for CASSFSQGLDEQYF.

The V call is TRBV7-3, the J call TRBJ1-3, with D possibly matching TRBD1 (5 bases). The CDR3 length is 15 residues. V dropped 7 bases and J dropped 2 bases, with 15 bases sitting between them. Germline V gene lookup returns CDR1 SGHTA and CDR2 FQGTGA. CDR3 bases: TGTGCCAGCACCCCGGGGGGGAGAACTGGAAACACCATATATTTT. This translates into CASTPGGRTGNTIYF.

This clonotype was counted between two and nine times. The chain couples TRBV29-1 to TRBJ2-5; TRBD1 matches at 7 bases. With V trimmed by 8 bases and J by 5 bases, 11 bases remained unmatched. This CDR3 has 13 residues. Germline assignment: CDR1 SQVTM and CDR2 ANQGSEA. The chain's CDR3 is CSYRDRVRETQYF. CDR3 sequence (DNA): TGCAGCTATCGAGACAGGGTGAGGGAGACCCAGTACTTC.

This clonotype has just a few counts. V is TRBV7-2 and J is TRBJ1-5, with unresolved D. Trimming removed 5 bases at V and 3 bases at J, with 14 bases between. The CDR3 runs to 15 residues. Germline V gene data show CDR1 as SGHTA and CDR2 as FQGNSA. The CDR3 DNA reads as TGTGCCAGCAGCCCCGCCGGACGGAACAATCAGCCCCAGCATTTT. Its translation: CASSPAGRNNQPQHF.

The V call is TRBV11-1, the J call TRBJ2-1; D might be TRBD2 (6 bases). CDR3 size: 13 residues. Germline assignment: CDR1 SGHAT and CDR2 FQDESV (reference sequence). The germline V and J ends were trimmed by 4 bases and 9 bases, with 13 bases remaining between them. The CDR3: CASSYAEGSEQFF. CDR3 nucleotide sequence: TGTGCCAGCAGCTACGCGGAGGGGAGTGAGCAGTTCTTC. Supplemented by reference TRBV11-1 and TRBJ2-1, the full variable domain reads EAEVAQSPRYKITEKSQAVAFWCDPISGHATLYWYRQILGQGPELLVQFQDESVVDDSQLPKDRFSAERLKGVDSTLKIQPAELGDSAMYLCASSYAEGSEQFFGPGTRLTVL.